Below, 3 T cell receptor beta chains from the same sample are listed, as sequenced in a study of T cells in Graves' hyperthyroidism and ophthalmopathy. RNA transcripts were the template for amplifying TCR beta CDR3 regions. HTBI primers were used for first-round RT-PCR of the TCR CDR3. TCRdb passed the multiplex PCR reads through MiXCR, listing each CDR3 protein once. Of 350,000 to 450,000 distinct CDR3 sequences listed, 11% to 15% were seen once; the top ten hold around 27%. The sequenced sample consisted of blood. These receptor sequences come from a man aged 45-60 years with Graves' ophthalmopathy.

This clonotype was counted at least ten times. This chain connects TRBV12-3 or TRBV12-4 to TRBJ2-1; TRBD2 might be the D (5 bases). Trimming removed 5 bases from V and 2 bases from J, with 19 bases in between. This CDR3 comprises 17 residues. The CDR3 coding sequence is TGTGCCAGCAGTCCAATCATTGGGAGCCTTACCTACAATGAGCAGTTCTTC. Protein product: CASSPIIGSLTYNEQFF.

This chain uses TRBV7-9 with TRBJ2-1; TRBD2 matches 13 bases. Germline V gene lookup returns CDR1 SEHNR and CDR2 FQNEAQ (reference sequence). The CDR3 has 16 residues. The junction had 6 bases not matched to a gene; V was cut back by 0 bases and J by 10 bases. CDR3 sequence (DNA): TGTGCCAGCAGCTTAGCGGGACTAGCGGGACCAGGGGAGCAGTTCTTC. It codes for CASSLAGLAGPGEQFF.

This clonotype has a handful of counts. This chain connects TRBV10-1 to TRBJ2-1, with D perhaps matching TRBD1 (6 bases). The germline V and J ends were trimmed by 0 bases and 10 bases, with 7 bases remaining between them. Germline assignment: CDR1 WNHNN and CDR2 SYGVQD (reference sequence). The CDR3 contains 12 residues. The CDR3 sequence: CASSESTGEQFF. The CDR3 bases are TGCGCCAGCAGTGAGTCTACAGGGGAGCAGTTCTTC.